Listed here are 10 T cell receptor beta chains from one sample, sequenced in a study of T cell responses to AZD1222 COVID-19 vaccine. Sequenced by immunoSEQ multiplex PCR; TCRdb stores in-frame clones only, minus some. Of some 96,000 clones listed, around 87% are singletons. Sequences were derived from peripheral blood, sampled on day 0 of MenACWY control vaccination. Receptor source: an adult in good health.

V gene TRBV6-5 combines with J gene TRBJ2-7; D possibly uses TRBD1 or TRBD2 (6 bases each). The CDR3 is 16 amino acids. The germline V gene has CDR1 MNHEY and CDR2 SVGAGI. V dropped 2 bases and J dropped 5 bases, with 19 bases sitting between them. DNA of the CDR3: TGTGCCAGCAGTTACACCCATTGGGGGGCTCCGGACGAGCAGTACTTC. Encoded protein: CASSYTHWGAPDEQYF.

This chain uses TRBV28 with TRBJ2-7; 8 bases agree with TRBD2. The V and J ends lost 2 bases and 5 bases, in that order; junction bases with no gene match: 5. The V gene's germline CDR1 is MDHEN and CDR2 SYDVKM. This CDR3 spans 14 amino acids. CDR3 amino acids: CASSLSGSLDEQYF. DNA for the CDR3: TGTGCCAGCAGTTTAAGCGGGAGTCTGGACGAGCAGTACTTC.

The chain carries TRBV24-1 and TRBJ2-6; D unresolved. V was clipped by 5 bases and J by 1 base, with 2 bases between them. The CDR3 covers 13 residues. Germline CDR1 KGHDR, CDR2 SFDVKD. CDR3 nucleotide sequence: TGTGCCACCAGTGTGTCTGGGGCCAACGTCCTGACTTTC. Residues: CATSVSGANVLTF.

J is TRBJ2-1 and V is TRBV7-2, with a possible D match to TRBD1 (7 bases). The CDR3 consists of 16 residues. V was clipped by 1 base and J by 3 bases, with 13 bases between them. The germline V gene has CDR1 SGHTA and CDR2 FQGNSA. The CDR3: CASSLGGQGGYNEQFF. In DNA form, the CDR3 reads TGTGCCAGCAGCTTAGGAGGGCAGGGGGGCTACAATGAGCAGTTCTTC.

This sequence joins TRBV6-2 or TRBV6-3 and TRBJ1-4; the match to TRBD1 covers 7 bases. CDR1 and CDR2 from the germline V gene are MNHEY and SVGEGT. The CDR3 has 15 amino acids. The J segment lost 8 bases and the V segment lost 2 bases, leaving 8 bases of the junction unmatched. The CDR3: CASSYGDRDVEKLFF. For the CDR3, the DNA is TGTGCCAGCAGTTACGGTGACAGGGACGTGGAAAAACTGTTTTTT.

V is TRBV5-1 and J is TRBJ2-1, with D perhaps given as TRBD1 or TRBD2 (5 bases each). CDR1 is SGHRS, CDR2 YFSETQ, per germline. Between the trimmed V and J ends, which lost 1 base and 4 bases, there was a span of 15 bases. The CDR3 has 16 residues. CDR3 DNA sequence: TGCGCCAGCAGCTTGCGCAGGGACCTAAATTACAATGAGCAGTTCTTC. Translation: CASSLRRDLNYNEQFF.

The chain joins TRBV19 to TRBJ2-7; D possibly corresponds to TRBD1 (6 bases). The CDR3 is made up of 14 amino acids. Germline V CDR1 and CDR2: LNHDA, SQIVND (reference sequence). Between the trimmed V and J ends, which lost 3 bases and 6 bases, there was a span of 15 bases. CDR3 loop: CASSMRTASSEQYF. DNA for the CDR3: TGTGCCAGTAGTATGAGGACAGCCTCCAGCGAGCAGTACTTC.

The CDR3 nucleotides read TGTGCCAGCAGCTTAGCGCTGGCAGGTCCCTATGGCTACACCTTC. This translates into CASSLALAGPYGYTF. J is TRBJ1-2 and V is TRBV7-9, with D hard to call. Germline CDR1 reads SEHNR; CDR2 reads FQNEAQ (reference sequence). The CDR3 totals 15 residues. Trimming took 0 bases from V and 4 from J, leaving 12 bases between them.

The chain's CDR3 is CASSLEAGELFF. The CDR3 nucleotides are TGTGCCAGCAGCTTAGAGGCCGGGGAGCTGTTTTTT. The chain uses TRBV11-3 and TRBJ2-2; D uncertain. This CDR3 has 12 residues. V lost 0 bases, J lost 6 bases, and 2 bases lay in between. CDR1 SGHNT and CDR2 YENEEA come from the germline V gene.

This clone was counted once. This rearrangement joins TRBV7-2 to TRBJ1-1; D may be TRBD1 (6 bases). The V gene lost 3 bases and the J gene lost 1 base, with 9 bases spanning the gap. The CDR3 is made up of 14 amino acids. Germline V gene sequence: CDR1 SGHTA, CDR2 FQGNSA. The CDR3 DNA is TGTGCCAGCAGCTTCACCAGGGGGAACACTGAAGCTTTCTTT. Protein: CASSFTRGNTEAFF.